A selection of T cell receptor beta chains follows, all from one sample in a study of blood T cells in healthy people across ages. TCRdb analysed the 5' RACE reads with MiXCR anew, one entry per CDR3 protein. Here the sample spans 550,000 to 600,000 distinct CDR3 sequences, roughly 43% being singletons. Sequencing was done on a sample of blood. These receptors all stem from a man of 80 years or more in good health. Both conserved end residues are part of each CDR3. D genes are given only for firm matches. Not all rows give a size; the values are once, few, many and, for expanded clones, a class.

TRBJ2-1 . TRBD2 TRBV7-2 CASSKRLAHNEQFF TGTGCCAGCAGCAAGAGACTAGCCCACAATGAGCAGTTCTTC
TRBJ2-5 many TRBD2 TRBV20-1 CSAPAGLTQETQYF TGCAGTGCGCCCGCGGGACTAACGCAAGAGACCCAGTACTTC
TRBJ2-1 . TRBD2 TRBV4-2 CASSQGETSFHNEQFF TGTGCCAGCAGCCAAGGCGAGACTAGCTTCCACAATGAGCAGTTCTTC
TRBJ1-5 . . TRBV12-3/TRBV12-4 CASSFRAENQPQHF TGTGCCAGCAGTTTTCGGGCAGAGAATCAGCCCCAGCATTTT
TRBJ1-6 . TRBD1 TRBV12-3/TRBV12-4 CASARDSYSPLHF TGTGCCAGCGCCCGGGACAGTTATTCACCCCTCCACTTT
TRBJ2-2 . TRBD2 TRBV7-2 CASSSSTGTSGRMWELFF TGTGCCAGCAGCTCGTCCACCGGGACTAGCGGGAGAATGTGGGAGCTGTTTTTT
TRBJ2-5 . . TRBV5-1 CASSLGSPEETQYF TGCGCCAGCAGCTTGGGATCGCCGGAAGAGACCCAGTACTTC
TRBJ1-3 . . TRBV15 CATSSATQGNSGNTIYF TGTGCCACCAGCAGCGCAACACAGGGCAACTCTGGAAACACCATATATTTT
TRBJ2-3 once . TRBV3-1 CASSHTVRGPNTDTQYF TGTGCCAGCAGCCACACCGTCCGGGGGCCTAACACAGATACGCAGTATTTT
TRBJ2-1 many . TRBV6-6 CASSYSTRVQYNEQFF TGTGCCAGCAGTTACTCGACCCGGGTCCAATACAATGAGCAGTTCTTC
TRBJ2-1 . . TRBV5-1 CASSNPRVTFNEQFF TGCGCCAGCAGCAACCCACGGGTGACTTTCAATGAGCAGTTCTTC
TRBJ1-2 . . TRBV6-1 CASSEQIGNYGYTF TGTGCCAGCAGTGAGCAAATAGGGAACTATGGCTACACCTTC
TRBJ2-1 . TRBD2 TRBV27 CASSPTLAGGSNEQFF TGTGCCAGCAGTCCGACACTAGCGGGAGGTTCCAATGAGCAGTTCTTC
TRBJ2-2 . TRBD1 TRBV6-5 CASSRDRDAVTGELFF TGTGCCAGCAGTAGAGACAGGGATGCGGTCACCGGGGAGCTGTTTTTT
TRBJ2-3 many . TRBV7-3 CASSLVSGDTQYF TGTGCCAGCAGCCTAGTTTCCGGAGATACGCAGTATTTT
TRBJ1-2 . . TRBV6-2/TRBV6-3 CASRRGDHGYTF TGTGCCAGCCGGAGGGGCGATCATGGCTACACCTTC
TRBJ2-7 . . TRBV4-3 CASSQVSGHEQYF TGCGCCAGCAGCCAAGTATCGGGTCACGAGCAGTACTTC
TRBJ2-5 few . TRBV9 CASSVFPNQETQYF TGTGCCAGCAGCGTTTTTCCTAACCAAGAGACCCAGTACTTC
TRBJ1-1 . . TRBV6-7 CASNDNQAFF TGTGCCAGCAATGACAACCAAGCTTTCTTT
TRBJ2-7 few TRBD2 TRBV4-3 CASSRGLAGIYEQYF TGCGCCAGCAGTCGTGGGCTAGCGGGAATCTACGAGCAGTACTTC
TRBJ2-2 . . TRBV10-3 CAIRNTGELFF TGTGCCATCAGGAACACCGGGGAGCTGTTTTTT
TRBJ2-3 once TRBD1 TRBV6-2/TRBV6-3 CASSSRTGGGTDTQYF TGTGCCAGCTCATCCAGGACAGGGGGCGGCACAGATACGCAGTATTTT
TRBJ2-5 . . TRBV24-1 CATSDTSSEYQETQYF TGTGCCACCAGTGATACGTCTAGCGAGTACCAAGAGACCCAGTACTTC
TRBJ2-3 . . TRBV6-5 CASRAGTLVSDTQYF TGTGCCAGCAGAGCCGGGACATTAGTTTCAGATACGCAGTATTTT
TRBJ2-5 . TRBD1 TRBV5-6 CASSLAIGQAYQETQYF TGTGCCAGCAGCTTGGCTATAGGACAGGCGTACCAAGAGACCCAGTACTTC
TRBJ2-3 . . TRBV14 CASSQDLNSPSTDTQYF TGTGCCAGCAGCCAAGATCTGAACAGCCCTAGCACAGATACGCAGTATTTT
TRBJ2-7 few TRBD2 TRBV2 CASSHFSGGISYEQYF TGTGCCAGCAGCCACTTTAGCGGGGGTATTTCCTACGAGCAGTACTTC
TRBJ2-7 few . TRBV20-1 CSAEGELYEQYF TGCAGTGCCGAGGGGGAATTGTACGAGCAGTACTTC
TRBJ2-5 once . TRBV14 CASSQGLPGRTQYF TGTGCCAGCAGCCAAGGATTGCCTGGGCGGACCCAGTACTTC
TRBJ2-7 few . TRBV7-2 CASSLGGPSIYEQYF TGTGCCAGCAGCTTAGGCGGTCCCTCCATATACGAGCAGTACTTC
TRBJ1-4 . . TRBV6-6 CASGLNREDEKLFF TGTGCCAGCGGACTTAACAGGGAAGATGAAAAACTGTTTTTT
TRBJ2-3 few . TRBV6-6 CASSYGTGTADTQYF TGTGCCAGCAGTTACGGAACTGGTACCGCGGATACGCAGTATTTT
TRBJ1-5 few . TRBV6-6 CASSYQWLRDQHF TGTGCCAGCAGTTACCAATGGCTTCGGGACCAGCATTTT
TRBJ2-7 . TRBD1 TRBV7-2 CASARTGKYEQYF TGTGCCAGCGCACGGACAGGGAAATACGAGCAGTACTTC
TRBJ2-1 . TRBD2 TRBV6-2/TRBV6-3 CASSLFSGRARYNEQFF TGTGCCAGCAGTTTGTTTAGCGGGAGGGCTAGGTACAATGAGCAGTTCTTC
TRBJ2-3 . . TRBV9 CASSGPLRGGTDTQYF TGTGCCAGCAGCGGCCCCCTGAGGGGGGGCACAGATACGCAGTATTTT
TRBJ1-2 few TRBD1 TRBV20-1 CSARTGANGYTF TGCAGTGCTCGGACAGGGGCAAATGGCTACACCTTC
TRBJ2-3 . TRBD2 TRBV7-8 CASSPTSESADTQYF TGTGCCAGCAGCCCTACTAGCGAATCGGCAGATACGCAGTATTTT
TRBJ2-4 . . TRBV30 CAWKLDGNIQYF TGTGCCTGGAAATTAGATGGAAACATTCAGTACTTC
TRBJ2-5 . . TRBV5-1 CASSLFVGEQETQYF TGCGCCAGCAGCTTATTTGTGGGGGAGCAAGAGACCCAGTACTTC
TRBJ2-1 few TRBD1 TRBV7-3 CASSLTGTAYYNEQFF TGTGCCAGCAGCCTCACCGGGACAGCCTACTACAATGAGCAGTTCTTC
TRBJ2-7 . TRBD2 TRBV7-2 CASSLQRGSDEQYF TGTGCCAGCAGCTTACAGCGGGGCTCCGACGAGCAGTACTTC
TRBJ2-7 . . TRBV28 CASSPGDGTRLHEQYF TGTGCCAGCAGTCCGGGGGACGGAACCCGACTCCACGAGCAGTACTTC
TRBJ2-5 . TRBD2 TRBV7-3 CASRTGLAGVQETQYF TGTGCCAGCAGGACCGGACTAGCGGGGGTCCAAGAGACCCAGTACTTC
TRBJ2-1 . TRBD2 TRBV4-1 CASSHTSGRPTSYNEQFF TGCGCCAGCAGCCATACTAGCGGGAGGCCTACATCATACAATGAGCAGTTCTTC
TRBJ2-7 . TRBD1 TRBV20-1 CSARISGQGDEQYF TGCAGTGCTAGAATATCGGGACAGGGTGACGAGCAGTACTTC
TRBJ2-5 . . TRBV10-3 CAISGAPRSKTQYF TGTGCCATCAGTGGGGCTCCACGATCCAAGACCCAGTACTTC
TRBJ1-1 few . TRBV7-2 CASSLVTGGEAFF TGTGCCAGCAGCTTAGTTACAGGAGGTGAAGCTTTCTTT
TRBJ1-5 . . TRBV5-1 CASSDQGLGDQPQHF TGCGCCAGCAGCGACCAGGGCCTGGGGGATCAGCCCCAGCATTTT